The rows below give T cell receptor beta chains drawn from one sample of a study of STAT5B mutations in CD4+ large granular lymphocyte leukemia. TCRdb keeps only in-frame clones here, not all; method: immunoSEQ multiplex PCR. The sample contains some 30,000 clones, roughly 80% of which appear only once. Sequencing was carried out using CD4+ T cells from blood buffy coats. These receptor sequences come from a human donor in good health. The CDR3 runs from the conserved cysteine through the conserved F or W. D genes are given only for firm matches. Some rows have no size entry. The others give once, few or many, or a class for an expanded clone.

abundance	d_gene	j_gene	v_gene	CDR3aa	CDR3nt
-	-	TRBJ2-5	TRBV7-2	CASSLQGLAETQYF	TGTGCCAGCAGCTTACAGGGGCTGGCAGAGACCCAGTACTTC
once	-	TRBJ2-1	TRBV7-2	CASSLIGVEQFF	TGTGCCAGCAGCTTAATCGGCGTGGAGCAGTTCTTC
-	-	TRBJ2-3	TRBV7-8	CASSLRRSGPGQYF	TGTGCCAGCAGCTTACGGAGATCGGGGCCAGGGCAGTATTTT
-	-	TRBJ1-4	TRBV2	CASGNDGPREKLFF	TGTGCCAGCGGTAACGACGGGCCTCGGGAAAAACTGTTTTTT
-	TRBD2	TRBJ2-1	TRBV2	CASRPLAASYNEQFF	TGTGCCAGCAGACCTCTAGCGGCCTCCTACAATGAGCAGTTCTTC
-	TRBD2	TRBJ2-1	TRBV4-1	CASSQAPGTSGHNEQFF	TGCGCCAGCAGCCAGGCCCCAGGGACTAGCGGCCACAATGAGCAGTTCTTC
-	-	TRBJ2-7	TRBV4-1	CASSRESPVSEQYF	TGCGCCAGCAGCCGAGAGAGCCCGGTATCCGAGCAGTACTTC
-	TRBD1	TRBJ2-5	TRBV5-1	CASSFTGTAYQETQYF	TGCGCCAGCAGCTTCACCGGGACAGCCTACCAAGAGACCCAGTACTTC
-	TRBD2	TRBJ2-6	TRBV4-2	CASSQEVLAGNSGANVLTF	TGTGCCAGCAGCCAAGAGGTGCTAGCGGGGAACTCTGGGGCCAACGTCCTGACTTTC
-	-	TRBJ2-1	TRBV10-3	CAISVRGLNNEQFF	TGTGCCATCAGTGTTCGGGGGTTGAACAATGAGCAGTTCTTC
-	-	TRBJ2-1	TRBV25-1	CASSDAGQYYNEQFF	TGTGCCAGCAGTGACGCCGGACAGTACTACAATGAGCAGTTCTTC
-	-	TRBJ2-2	TRBV9	CASSVRTGNTGELFF	TGTGCCAGCAGCGTACGGACCGGCAACACCGGGGAGCTGTTTTTT
-	-	TRBJ2-7	TRBV7-9	CASSLSLSPHEQYF	TGTGCCAGCAGCTTATCGCTGAGTCCCCACGAGCAGTACTTC
few	-	TRBJ1-2	TRBV7-9	CASSGSSEGYGYTF	TGTGCCAGCAGCGGGAGTTCCGAGGGCTATGGCTACACCTTC
-	TRBD2	TRBJ2-3	TRBV11-2	CASSLILAGGTDTQYF	TGTGCCAGCAGCTTAATCCTAGCGGGAGGCACAGATACGCAGTATTTT
-	-	TRBJ1-6	TRBV30	CAWTNSSPLHF	TGTGCCTGGACGAATAGCTCACCCCTCCACTTT
-	TRBD2	TRBJ2-7	TRBV10-3	CASSSGRGYEQYF	TGTGCCAGTTCTAGCGGGAGAGGCTACGAGCAGTACTTC
-	-	TRBJ2-7	TRBV7-9	CASSRTVAYEQYF	TGTGCCAGCAGCCGGACGGTAGCCTACGAGCAGTACTTC
-	-	TRBJ2-7	TRBV4-1	CARSQEMLRGSRQQYF	TGCGCCCGCAGCCAAGAAATGTTGAGGGGTTCCCGGCAGCAGTACTTC
-	-	TRBJ2-5	TRBV12-2	CASRFEALQETQYF	TGTGCAAGTCGCTTTGAGGCCCTCCAAGAGACCCAGTACTTC
-	TRBD1	TRBJ1-5	TRBV6-4	CASSSGQAAGPQHF	TGTGCCAGCAGTTCAGGACAGGCCGCTGGGCCCCAGCATTTT
-	-	TRBJ1-1	TRBV28	CASSSPSEGRDTEAFF	TGTGCCAGCAGTTCGCCTTCAGAGGGTAGGGACACTGAAGCTTTCTTT